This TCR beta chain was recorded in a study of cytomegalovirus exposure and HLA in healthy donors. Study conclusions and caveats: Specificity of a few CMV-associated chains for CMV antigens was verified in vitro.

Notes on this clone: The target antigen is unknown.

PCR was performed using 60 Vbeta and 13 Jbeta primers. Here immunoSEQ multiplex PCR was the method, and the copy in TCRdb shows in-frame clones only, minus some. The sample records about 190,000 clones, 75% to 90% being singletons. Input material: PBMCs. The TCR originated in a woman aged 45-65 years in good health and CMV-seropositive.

The CDR3: CASLGRGQETQYF. The CDR3 nucleotides are TGTGCCAGCCTAGGGAGGGGCCAAGAGACCCAGTACTTC. J is TRBJ2-5 and V is TRBV2; 7 nucleotides agree with TRBD2. V trimming: 8 bases; J trimming: 1 base; junction bases outside the gene matches: 4. CDR1 is SNHLY, CDR2 FYNNEI, per germline. This CDR3 comprises 13 residues.